A selection of T cell receptor beta chains follows, all from one sample in a study of blood T cell repertoires in COVID-19. The repertoire was sequenced with immunoSEQ multiplex PCR; TCRdb's copy has only in-frame clones and lacks some. The sample contains 250,000 or so clones, about 80% of which appear only once. The sample taken for sequencing was PBMCs or T cells enriched from blood (not recorded which). The receptors originated from a man over 45 who had recovered from COVID-19. Each CDR3 is given with its conserved first and last residue. The order of the fields is D gene, J gene, V gene, clone size, CDR3 DNA, CDR3 protein. The D gene is left open where the match is weak. Not all rows give a size; the values are once, few, many and, for expanded clones, a class.

>-|TRBJ1-1|TRBV7-9|once
TGTGCCAGCAGCCCCCTCCCGACAGGAGGAGCGAGTAGGGAAGCTTTCTTT
CASSPLPTGGASREAFF
>-|TRBJ2-1|TRBV11-3|-
TGTGCCAGCAGCTTAGGGCTAGCCCCCAGGTCGGAGCAGTTCTTC
CASSLGLAPRSEQFF
>TRBD2|TRBJ2-7|TRBV27|-
TGTGCCAGCATGGGACTAGCCGGGTTTTTATCCTACGAGCAGTACTTC
CASMGLAGFLSYEQYF
>TRBD1|TRBJ1-1|TRBV11-2|few
TGTGCCAGCAGCTACCGACAGGGTGGGGGGACTGAAGCTTTCTTT
CASSYRQGGGTEAFF
>-|TRBJ1-6|TRBV7-9|-
TGTGCCAGCAGCTTAGGTTATCGGGATTCACCCCTCCACTTT
CASSLGYRDSPLHF
>-|TRBJ1-5|TRBV28|-
TGTGCCAGCAGTCCTCGATATCGACAGCAGCCCCAGCATTTT
CASSPRYRQQPQHF
>TRBD2|TRBJ2-5|TRBV9|few
TGTGCCAGCAGCTCCCCTCGGGCGGGAGGGCCAGTAGAGACCCAGTACTTC
CASSSPRAGGPVETQYF
>TRBD1|TRBJ2-7|TRBV11-2|-
TGTGCCAGCAGCTTAGTAGGCAGGGGGCAATACGAGCAGTACTTC
CASSLVGRGQYEQYF
>-|TRBJ1-5|TRBV14|-
TGTGCCAGCAGCCAGGGGCTCAGTCAGCCCCAGCATTTT
CASSQGLSQPQHF
>TRBD2|TRBJ2-1|TRBV13|few
TGTGCCAGCAGCTTATACCAAAGGGCTAGCGGGAGGGAACTCTACAATGAGCAGTTCTTC
CASSLYQRASGRELYNEQFF
>-|TRBJ2-7|TRBV27|-
TGTGCCAGCAAATTAGGACAGTATTACGAGCAGTACTTC
CASKLGQYYEQYF
>TRBD1|TRBJ1-2|TRBV27|-
TGTGCCAGCAGCGTAACACAGGGGATAGGCTACACCTTC
CASSVTQGIGYTF
>TRBD1|TRBJ1-5|TRBV6-6|-
TGTGCCAGCAGTCCGAACAGGGGGCTTCAGCCCCAGCATTTT
CASSPNRGLQPQHF
>-|TRBJ2-1|TRBV15|-
TGTGCCACCAGCAGAGATCAGGTAGCGGACCGTCAGTTCTTC
CATSRDQVADRQFF
>TRBD2|TRBJ2-7|TRBV7-2|-
TGTGCCAGCAGCGTCACTAGCGGGAGTACCTACGAGCAGTACTTC
CASSVTSGSTYEQYF
>TRBD2|TRBJ2-1|TRBV11-3|-
TGTGCCAGCAGCCCGAGGAGCGGGAGATCTGTCAATGAGCAGTTCTTC
CASSPRSGRSVNEQFF
>-|TRBJ2-7|TRBV3-1/TRBV3-2|-
TGTGCCAGCAGCCAGGCGGTATCCTACGAGCAGTACTTC
CASSQAVSYEQYF
>TRBD1|TRBJ2-2|TRBV7-2|-
TGTGCCAGCAGCTTAGGACAGGGGACCGGGGAGCTGTTTTTT
CASSLGQGTGELFF
>TRBD1|TRBJ1-1|TRBV3-1/TRBV3-2|-
TGTGCCAGCAGCCAGGCCAGACAGGGCAACACTGAAGCTTTCTTT
CASSQARQGNTEAFF
>TRBD1|TRBJ1-4|TRBV11-2|-
TGTGCCAGCAGCCAGGGGGTGGGTTATGAAAAACTGTTTTTT
CASSQGVGYEKLFF
>-|TRBJ1-5|TRBV20-1|once
TGCAGTGCTAGTGATTTACAGGGATATAGCAATCAGCCCCAGCATTTT
CSASDLQGYSNQPQHF
>-|TRBJ1-5|TRBV12-2|-
TGTGCAAGTCGCTCGTCGCAGGACAGAGGGGATAATCAGCCCCAGCATTTT
CASRSSQDRGDNQPQHF
>-|TRBJ2-7|TRBV11-2|-
TGTGCCAGCAGCTTAGGCCCGACAGTGAACGAGCAGTACTTC
CASSLGPTVNEQYF
>TRBD2|TRBJ2-3|TRBV5-5|-
TGTGCCAGCAGCTTGAACCCTAGCCAGCGGGGGGTGGCGCATACGCAGTATTTT
CASSLNPSQRGVAHTQYF
>-|TRBJ1-2|TRBV29-1|few
TGCAGGGCCGGAGATGGCTACACCTTC
CRAGDGYTF
>TRBD1|TRBJ1-5|TRBV10-3|-
TGTGCCATCAGTGAGGGGACAGGGGAATATCTGCCCCAGCATTTT
CAISEGTGEYLPQHF
>TRBD2|TRBJ2-6|TRBV4-3|-
TGCGCCAGCAGCCAAGGCGATAGCGGGAGCGGGGCCAACGTCCTGACTTTC
CASSQGDSGSGANVLTF
>-|TRBJ2-5|TRBV7-7|once
TGTGCTAGCAGCCCTCTTGGGGAGATAATGGAGACCCAGTACTTC
CASSPLGEIMETQYF
>-|TRBJ2-1|TRBV19|-
TGTGCCAGTAGTATGAGCAATGAGCAGTTCTTC
CASSMSNEQFF